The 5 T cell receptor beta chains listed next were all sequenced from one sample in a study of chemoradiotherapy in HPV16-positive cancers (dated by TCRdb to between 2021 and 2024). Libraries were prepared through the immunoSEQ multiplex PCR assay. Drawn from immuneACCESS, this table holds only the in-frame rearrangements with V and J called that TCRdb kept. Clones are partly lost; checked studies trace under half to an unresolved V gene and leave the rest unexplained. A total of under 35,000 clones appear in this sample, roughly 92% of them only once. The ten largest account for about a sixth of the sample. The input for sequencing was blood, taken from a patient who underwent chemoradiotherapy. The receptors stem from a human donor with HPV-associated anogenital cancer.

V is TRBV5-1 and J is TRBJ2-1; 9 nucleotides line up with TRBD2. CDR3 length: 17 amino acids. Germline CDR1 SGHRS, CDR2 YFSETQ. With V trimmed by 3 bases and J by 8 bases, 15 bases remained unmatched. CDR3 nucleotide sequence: TGCGCCAGCAGCTGGGCACTGGGTCTAGCGGGAAATCATGAGCAGTTCTTC. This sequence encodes CASSWALGLAGNHEQFF. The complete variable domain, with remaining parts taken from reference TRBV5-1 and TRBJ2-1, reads KAGVTQTPRYLIKTRGQQVTLSCSPISGHRSVSWYQQTPGQGLQFLFEYFSETQRNKGNFPGRFSGRQFSNSRSEMNVSTLELGDSALYLCASSWALGLAGNHEQFFGPGTRLTVL.

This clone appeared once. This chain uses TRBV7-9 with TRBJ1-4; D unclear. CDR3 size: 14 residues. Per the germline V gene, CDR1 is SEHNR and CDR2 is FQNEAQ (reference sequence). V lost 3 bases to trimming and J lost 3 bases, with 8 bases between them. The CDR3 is CASSLGQSNEKLFF. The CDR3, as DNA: TGTGCCAGCAGCTTGGGTCAGTCTAATGAAAAACTGTTTTTT.

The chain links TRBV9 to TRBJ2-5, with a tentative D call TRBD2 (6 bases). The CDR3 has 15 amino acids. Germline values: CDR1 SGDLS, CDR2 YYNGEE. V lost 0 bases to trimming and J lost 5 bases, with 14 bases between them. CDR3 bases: TGTGCCAGCAGCGTAGCTGGGGGGAGTTATGAGACCCAGTACTTC. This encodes CASSVAGGSYETQYF.

The CDR3 sequence is CASSIDRRTEAFF. In DNA, the CDR3 is TGTGCCAGCAGCATTGACAGGCGAACTGAAGCTTTCTTT. The J gene is TRBJ1-1, the V gene TRBV11-3; D is perhaps TRBD1 (6 bases). Trimming took 5 bases from V and 5 from J, leaving 12 bases between them. The CDR3 covers 13 residues. CDR1 is SGHNT and CDR2 is YENEEA in the germline V gene. Complete variable domain (other parts from reference TRBV11-3 and TRBJ1-1): EAGVVQSPRYKIIEKKQPVAFWCNPISGHNTLYWYLQNLGQGPELLIRYENEEAVDDSQLPKDRFSAERLKGVDSTLKIQPAELGDSAVYLCASSIDRRTEAFFGQGTRLTVV.

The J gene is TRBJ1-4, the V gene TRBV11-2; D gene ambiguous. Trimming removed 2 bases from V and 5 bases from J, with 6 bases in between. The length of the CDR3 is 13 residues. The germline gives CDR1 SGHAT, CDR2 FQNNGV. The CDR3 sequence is CASSLSRNEKLFF. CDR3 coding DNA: TGTGCCAGCAGCTTATCCAGGAATGAAAAACTGTTTTTT. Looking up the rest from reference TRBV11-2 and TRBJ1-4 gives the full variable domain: EAGVAQSPRYKIIEKRQSVAFWCNPISGHATLYWYQQILGQGPKLLIQFQNNGVVDDSQLPKDRFSAERLKGVDSTLKIQPAKLEDSAVYLCASSLSRNEKLFFGSGTQLSVL.